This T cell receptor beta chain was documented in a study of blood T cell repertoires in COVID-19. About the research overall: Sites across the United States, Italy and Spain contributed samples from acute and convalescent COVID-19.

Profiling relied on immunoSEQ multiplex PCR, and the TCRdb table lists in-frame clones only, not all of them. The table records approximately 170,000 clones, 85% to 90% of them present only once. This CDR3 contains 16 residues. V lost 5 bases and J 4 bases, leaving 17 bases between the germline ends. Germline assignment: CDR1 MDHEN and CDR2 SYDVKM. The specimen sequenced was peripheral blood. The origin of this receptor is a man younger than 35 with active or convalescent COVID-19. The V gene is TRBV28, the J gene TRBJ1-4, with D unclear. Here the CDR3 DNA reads TGTGCCAGCAGTCGGGCTCTTAGCGTTGTTAATGAAAAACTGTTTTTT. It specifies CASSRALSVVNEKLFF.